Sequencing of this TCR beta chain was carried out in a study of blood T cell repertoires in COVID-19. Cohort 3 recovered donors had two negative PCRs, clearance, or symptom resolution. Germline loops: CDR1 SGHAT, CDR2 FQDESV (reference sequence). This CDR3 has 16 amino acids. The junction had 10 bases not matched to a gene; V was cut back by 5 bases and J by 5 bases. The method was immunoSEQ multiplex PCR; TCRdb's version includes in-frame clones alone and lacks a portion of them. Of under 300,000 clones in the sample, about 87% were seen once. Sequenced input: PBMCs or T cells enriched from blood (not recorded which). The source of this sequence is a woman between 45 and 65 years old who had recovered from COVID-19. The chain combines TRBV11-1 with TRBJ2-3; 10 nucleotides line up with TRBD1. The CDR3 nucleotides read TGTGCCAGCAGCCCCCGGGACAGGGGTGGTCGAGATACGCAGTATTTT. Protein product: CASSPRDRGGRDTQYF.